This entry lists 10 T cell receptor beta chains sequenced from one sample in a study of radiation and T cells in renal cell carcinoma. The data were produced by immunoSEQ multiplex PCR, yet TCRdb's version contains in-frame clones alone and is incomplete. The sample includes 40,000 to 45,000 clones, 70% to 85% of them seen just once. Regarding time point: blood 4 weeks post-SBRT, at nephrectomy. Noted treatment: 15 Gy SBRT to primary tumor, nephrectomy 4 weeks later. The specimen was blood, collected from a patient whose treatment included radiotherapy and nephrectomy. These TCRs come from a woman in her 70s with renal cell carcinoma.

The chain is built from TRBV7-8 and TRBJ1-2; TRBD1 matches at 7 bases. The CDR3 is made up of 15 amino acids. The J segment lost 1 base and the V segment lost 1 base, leaving 3 bases of the junction unmatched. Germline V gene data show CDR1 as SGHVS and CDR2 as FQNEAQ. The CDR3: CASSLVGQNNYGYTF. DNA for the CDR3: TGTGCCAGCAGCTTAGTGGGACAGAATAACTATGGCTACACCTTC.

This clone was detected a few times. The chain recombines TRBV5-1 with TRBJ2-1, with 11 nucleotides matching TRBD1. The CDR3 length is 15 residues. Germline V gene sequence: CDR1 SGHRS, CDR2 YFSETQ. With V trimmed by 2 bases and J by 8 bases, 6 bases remained unmatched. The CDR3, as DNA: TGCGCCAGCAGCTTAGGACAGGGGGCTTTTGATGAGCAGTTCTTC. Translating it yields CASSLGQGAFDEQFF. Complete variable domain (other parts from reference TRBV5-1 and TRBJ2-1): KAGVTQTPRYLIKTRGQQVTLSCSPISGHRSVSWYQQTPGQGLQFLFEYFSETQRNKGNFPGRFSGRQFSNSRSEMNVSTLELGDSALYLCASSLGQGAFDEQFFGPGTRLTVL.

V and J are TRBV9 and TRBJ2-1, with TRBD2 matching over 7 bases. V shed 0 bases, J shed 0 bases, and the junction held 3 bases outside the gene matches. Germline V lookup: CDR1 SGDLS, CDR2 YYNGEE. The CDR3 length is 16 residues. The DNA for the CDR3 is TGTGCCAGCAGCGTAGGAGCGGGGAGCTCCTACAATGAGCAGTTCTTC. Protein product: CASSVGAGSSYNEQFF.

This chain connects TRBV10-3 to TRBJ2-3; perhaps TRBD2 as D (5 bases). Trimming left V 4 bases short and J 1 base short, with 6 bases between. Germline CDR1 ENHRY, CDR2 SYGVKD. The CDR3 contains 13 residues. This CDR3 is CAISVRGTDTQYF. Written as DNA, the CDR3 is TGTGCCATCAGTGTGCGGGGCACAGATACGCAGTATTTT.

The chain joins TRBV5-6 to TRBJ2-3, with D possibly TRBD1 on 5 matching bases. This CDR3 region has 13 residues. Germline CDR1 and CDR2: SGHDT and YYEEEE. V lost 5 bases and J lost 6, with 13 bases in between. CDR3 loop: CASSSQGRDTQYF. CDR3 sequence (DNA): TGTGCCAGCAGTTCGCAGGGAAGGGATACGCAGTATTTT.

This chain links TRBV30 with TRBJ1-5; TRBD1 matches at 11 bases. The V gene's germline CDR1 is GTSNPN and CDR2 SVGIG (reference sequence). V shed 5 bases, J shed 6 bases, and the junction held 6 bases outside the gene matches. This CDR3 comprises 14 residues. The CDR3 DNA follows: TGTGCCTGGCGTGGGACAGGGGGAGGTCAGCCCCAGCATTTT. It encodes CAWRGTGGGQPQHF.

V is TRBV10-2 and J is TRBJ1-1; D unresolved. CDR1 is WSHSY and CDR2 is SAAADI in the germline V gene. CDR3 length: 14 amino acids. Trimming took off 7 bases at V and 1 base at J, with 13 bases between the two ends. The CDR3 nucleotides read TGCGCCAGCACTACGGGAAGGGAGAACACTGAAGCTTTCTTT. Its translation is CASTTGRENTEAFF.

This clone has just one count. The V call is TRBV6-6, the J call TRBJ2-3; 10 positions match TRBD2. The CDR3 extends over 14 amino acids. CDR1 and CDR2 from the germline V gene are MNHNY and SVGAGI (reference sequence). The V gene end was trimmed by 7 bases and the J gene end by 1 base; junction bases not matched to a gene: 2. CDR3 sequence: CASTLAGGTDTQYF. The CDR3 coding sequence is TGTGCCAGCACTCTAGCGGGGGGCACAGATACGCAGTATTTT.

This clone was seen a few times. The junction departs from the called germline gene at one end, perhaps through a read error. The sample has other DNA sequences that encode this CDR3 too. The chain joins TRBV5-1 to TRBJ2-1; the D is unclear. Germline V gene data show CDR1 as SGHRS and CDR2 as YFSETQ. The CDR3 length is 12 residues. The CDR3 DNA reads TGTGCCAGCAGCTTGGCTAGTGGGGAGCAGTTCTTC. Its translation: CASSLASGEQFF. Based on the CDR3 plus reference TRBV5-1 and TRBJ2-1, the full variable domain is KAGVTQTPRYLIKTRGQQVTLSCSPISGHRSVSWYQQTPGQGLQFLFEYFSETQRNKGNFPGRFSGRQFSNSRSEMNVSTLELGDSALYLCASSLASGEQFFGPGTRLTVL.

The genes are TRBV9 and TRBJ1-2; D remains unclear. CDR1 is SGDLS and CDR2 is YYNGEE in the germline V gene. This CDR3 comprises 13 residues. Trimming removed 4 bases at V and 8 bases at J, with 15 bases between. The CDR3 sequence: CASSPMTLRGYTF. The CDR3 DNA follows: TGTGCCAGCAGCCCTATGACACTCCGGGGCTACACCTTC.